One sample yielded the 7 T cell receptor beta chains listed below, sequenced in a study of human T cells and chemical hapten exposure. TCRdb independently ran MiXCR on the RACE reads; one entry per CDR3 protein. The data hold some 180,000 distinct CDR3 sequences, with 24% observed a single time. Specified time point: patch test 3, about 24 weeks after DPC sensitization. Regarding treatment: therapeutic diphenylcyclopropenone sensitization with weekly scalp DPC. The starting material was whole blood, obtained in connection with sensitization to the hapten diphenylcyclopropenone (DPC). These receptors originate from a woman aged 40 to 55 with alopecia areata. Some clones in this sample may be carry-over from other donors' samples.

The J gene is TRBJ1-1, the V gene TRBV20-1, with no clear D. Germline V gene data show CDR1 as DFQATT and CDR2 as SNEGSKA (reference sequence). The length of the CDR3 is 12 residues. V shed 3 bases and J shed 2 bases, with 7 bases lying between them. As DNA, the CDR3 is TGCAGTGCTAGGCCAGAAAACACTGAAGCTTTCTTT. It is translated as CSARPENTEAFF.

This clonotype was detected only a few times. The chain employs TRBV5-1 and TRBJ2-3, with 11 bases matching TRBD2. Germline CDR1 SGHRS, CDR2 YFSETQ. This CDR3 comprises 15 residues. Trimming at V came to 0 bases and at J to 9 bases, leaving 6 bases not matched to a gene. In DNA, the CDR3 is TGCGCCAGCAGCTTGGCAACTAGCGGGAGCCCAACGCAGTATTTT. Its translation: CASSLATSGSPTQYF.

This clonotype was observed a handful of times. CDR3 residues: CASSETGRYGYTF. The CDR3 DNA follows: TGTGCCAGCAGCGAGACAGGCCGATATGGCTACACCTTC. The chain carries TRBV12-3 or TRBV12-4 and TRBJ1-2; a possible D gene is TRBD1 (6 bases). This CDR3 region has 13 residues. Trimming cost V 6 bases and J 5 bases, with 13 bases left between them.

This clonotype was detected a few times. J is TRBJ2-1 and V is TRBV11-1; 12 bases agree with TRBD2. The V and J ends lost 0 bases and 9 bases, in that order; junction bases with no gene match: 9. The CDR3 is 17 amino acids. CDR1 is SGHAT and CDR2 is FQDESV in the germline V gene (reference sequence). The chain's CDR3 is CASSLAQASGRAAEQFF. In DNA, the CDR3 is TGTGCCAGCAGCTTAGCGCAGGCTAGCGGGAGGGCCGCTGAGCAGTTCTTC.

The V and J genes are TRBV6-1 and TRBJ2-7; TRBD2 matches at 12 bases. The V and J ends lost 0 bases and 4 bases, in that order; junction bases with no gene match: 10. CDR1 MNHNS and CDR2 SASEGT come from the germline V gene. The CDR3 contains 18 residues. CDR3 sequence reads: CASSEALLAGGHQYEQYF. The CDR3 bases are TGTGCCAGCAGTGAAGCGCTTCTAGCGGGAGGGCACCAGTACGAGCAGTACTTC.

The rearrangement uses TRBV6-5 and TRBJ2-3, with unresolved D. Germline V gives CDR1 MNHEY, CDR2 SVGAGI. This CDR3 has 13 amino acids. Trimming took off 6 bases at V and 4 bases at J, with 11 bases between the two ends. CDR3 sequence: CASRSPGSDTQYF. CDR3 coding DNA: TGTGCCAGCAGGTCCCCGGGTTCAGATACGCAGTATTTT.

This clonotype was detected only a few times. The rearrangement links TRBV7-9 to TRBJ2-2; D tentatively reads TRBD1 or TRBD2 (5 bases each). The germline gives CDR1 SEHNR, CDR2 FQNEAQ (reference sequence). The ends were cut back, 7 bases at V and 3 bases at J, with 15 bases in the middle. The CDR3 is 15 amino acids. CDR3 loop: CASNVRLGDTGELFF. The CDR3 nucleotides read TGTGCCAGCAACGTTCGGTTGGGGGACACCGGGGAGCTGTTTTTT.